This T cell receptor beta chain was observed in a study of blood T cell repertoires in COVID-19. This CDR3 has 14 amino acids. Germline loops: CDR1 SGHRS, CDR2 YFSETQ. The V gene lost 4 bases and the J gene lost 1 base, with 11 bases spanning the gap. The protocol was immunoSEQ multiplex PCR, while the TCRdb copy is restricted to in-frame clones and leaves out a portion. The table records 72,000 or so clones, 80% to 90% of them present only once. The sample was peripheral blood. This sequence joins TRBV5-1 and TRBJ1-1; a possible D gene is TRBD1 (5 bases). This sequence was found in a man aged 45 to 65 with active COVID-19. CDR3: CASSKDTGNTEAFF. For the CDR3, the DNA is TGCGCCAGCAGCAAAGATACAGGGAACACTGAAGCTTTCTTT.